This paragraph covers one T cell receptor (beta chain) sequence. Authors' analysis steps: From reference gene primer amplification, estimates of nucleated cell counts were derived. This table comes from immunoSEQ multiplex PCR, and its TCRdb copy is limited to in-frame clones, with some not included. That table is the source of V, J and clone size, and D and trimming were worked out from the DNA. The sample lists about 220,000 clones, less than 90% occurring once. This sample was taken from a study of blood T cell repertoires in COVID-19. Study background: Samples came from the United States, Italy and Spain, spanning acute and convalescent COVID-19. PBMCs, B-cell-depleted T cells, or T cells provided the cDNA or gDNA that made up the material.

Sample: peripheral blood. The TCR comes from a man aged 40-50 years with active or convalescent COVID-19.

CDR3 sequence: CASSEVTGAGELFF. CDR3 DNA: TGTGCCAGCAGTGAAGTGACAGGGGCCGGGGAGCTGTTTTTT. The chain joins TRBV2 to TRBJ2-2, with 8 nucleotides matching TRBD1. After removal of 1 base from V and 6 bases from J, the junction contained 1 base not matched to a gene. There are 14 residues in the CDR3. Germline V gene sequence: CDR1 SNHLY, CDR2 FYNNEI.